This T cell receptor (beta chain) was obtained from a study of T cell responses to AZD1222 COVID-19 vaccine. Study results and limitations: Only 5 or 6 people who got AZD1222 tested seropositive at baseline.

This clone was counted once. What it recognizes is unknown. Libraries were prepared by immunoSEQ multiplex PCR; TCRdb keeps only in-frame clonotypes and omits some of them. The sample lists 150,000 to 180,000 clones; roughly 90% were seen once. V lost 4 bases to trimming and J lost 2 bases, with 12 bases between them. The CDR3 is made up of 14 amino acids. Germline V gene sequence: CDR1 MNHEY, CDR2 SVGAGI. The sequence was obtained from an adult in good health. The source was peripheral blood, collected on day 0 of AZD1222 vaccination. This rearrangement joins TRBV6-5 to TRBJ2-7, with D tentatively TRBD2 (6 bases). The CDR3 protein is CASSLQGGPYEQYF. CDR3 bases: TGTGCCAGCAGTTTGCAGGGAGGTCCCTACGAGCAGTACTTC.